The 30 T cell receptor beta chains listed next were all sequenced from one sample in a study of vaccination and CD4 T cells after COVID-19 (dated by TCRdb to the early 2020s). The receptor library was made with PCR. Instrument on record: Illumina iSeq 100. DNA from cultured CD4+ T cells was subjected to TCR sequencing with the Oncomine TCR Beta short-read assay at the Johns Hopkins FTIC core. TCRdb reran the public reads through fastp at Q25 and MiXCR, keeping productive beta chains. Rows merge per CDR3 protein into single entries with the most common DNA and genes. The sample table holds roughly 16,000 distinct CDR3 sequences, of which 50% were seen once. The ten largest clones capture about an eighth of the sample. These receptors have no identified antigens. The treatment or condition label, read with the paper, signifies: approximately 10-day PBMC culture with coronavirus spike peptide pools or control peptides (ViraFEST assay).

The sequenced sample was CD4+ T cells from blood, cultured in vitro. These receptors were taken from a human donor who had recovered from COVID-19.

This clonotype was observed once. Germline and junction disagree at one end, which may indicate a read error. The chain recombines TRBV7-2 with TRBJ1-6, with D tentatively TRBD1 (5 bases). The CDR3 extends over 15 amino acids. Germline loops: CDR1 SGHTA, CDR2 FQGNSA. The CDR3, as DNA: TGTGCCAGCGGCTTAATCAGGGCGGGTAATTCACCCCTCCACTTT. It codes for CASGLIRAGNSPLHF. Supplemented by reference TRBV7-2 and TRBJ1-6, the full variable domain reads GAGVSQSPSNKVTEKGKDVELRCDPISGHTALYWYRQSLGQGLEFLIYFQGNSAPDKSGLPSDRFSAERTGGSVSTLTIQRTQQEDSAVYLCASGLIRAGNSPLHFGNGTRLTVT.

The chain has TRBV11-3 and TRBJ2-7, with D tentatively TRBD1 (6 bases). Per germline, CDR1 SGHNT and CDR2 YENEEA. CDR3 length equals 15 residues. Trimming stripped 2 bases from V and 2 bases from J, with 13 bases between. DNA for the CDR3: TGTGCCAGCAGCTTACCCCGAGGGGGACCCTACGAGCAGTACTTC. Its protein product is CASSLPRGGPYEQYF.

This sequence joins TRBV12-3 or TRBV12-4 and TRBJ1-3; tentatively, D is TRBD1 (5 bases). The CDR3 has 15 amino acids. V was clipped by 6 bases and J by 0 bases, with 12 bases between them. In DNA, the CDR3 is TGTGCCAGCAGGCCCCTGGGGACCTCTGGAAACACCATATATTTT. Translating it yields CASRPLGTSGNTIYF.

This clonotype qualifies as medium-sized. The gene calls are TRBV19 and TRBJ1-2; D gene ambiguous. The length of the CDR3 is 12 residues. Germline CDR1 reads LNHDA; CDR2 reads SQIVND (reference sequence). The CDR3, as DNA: TGTGCAACCCAAAGAGATAACTATGGCTACACCTTC. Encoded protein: CATQRDNYGYTF.

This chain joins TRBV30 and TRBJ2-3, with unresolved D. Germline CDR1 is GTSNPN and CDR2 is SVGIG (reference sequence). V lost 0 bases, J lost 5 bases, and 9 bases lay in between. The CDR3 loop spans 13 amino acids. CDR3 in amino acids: CAWSVFSGDTQYF. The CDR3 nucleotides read TGTGCCTGGAGTGTGTTTTCAGGAGATACGCAGTATTTT.

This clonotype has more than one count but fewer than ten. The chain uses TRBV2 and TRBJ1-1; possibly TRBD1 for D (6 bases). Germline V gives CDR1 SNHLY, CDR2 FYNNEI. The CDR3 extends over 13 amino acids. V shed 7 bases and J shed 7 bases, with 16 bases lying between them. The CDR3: CASNPGQFNEAFF. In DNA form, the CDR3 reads TGTGCCAGCAATCCCGGACAGTTTAATGAAGCTTTCTTT.

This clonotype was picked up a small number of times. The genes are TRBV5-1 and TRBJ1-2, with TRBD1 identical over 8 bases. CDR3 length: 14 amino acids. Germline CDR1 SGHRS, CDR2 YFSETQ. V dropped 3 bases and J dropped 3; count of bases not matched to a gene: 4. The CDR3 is CASSSRGRDYGYTF. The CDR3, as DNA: TGCGCCAGCAGCTCCAGGGGGCGGGACTATGGCTACACCTTC.

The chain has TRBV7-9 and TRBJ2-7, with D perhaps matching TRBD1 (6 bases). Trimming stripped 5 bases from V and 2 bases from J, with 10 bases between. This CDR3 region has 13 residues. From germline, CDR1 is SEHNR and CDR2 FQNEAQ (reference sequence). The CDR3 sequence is CASSTGQPYEQYF. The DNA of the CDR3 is TGTGCCAGCAGCACGGGACAACCCTACGAGCAGTACTTC.

The CDR3 bases are TGTGCCAGCAGTGTTGGGAGGGGGAGCACCCCACCGTACGAGCAGTACTTC. Translating it yields CASSVGRGSTPPYEQYF. The rearrangement uses TRBV2 and TRBJ2-7; D is perhaps TRBD2 (7 bases). From germline, CDR1 is SNHLY and CDR2 FYNNEI. Trimming cost V 4 bases and J 4 bases, with 23 bases left between them. This CDR3 spans 17 amino acids.

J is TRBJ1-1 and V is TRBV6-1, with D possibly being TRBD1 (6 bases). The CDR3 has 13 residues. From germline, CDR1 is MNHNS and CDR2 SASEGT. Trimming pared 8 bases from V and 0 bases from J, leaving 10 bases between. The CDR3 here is CASRGQMNTEAFF. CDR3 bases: TGTGCCAGCCGGGGGCAAATGAACACTGAAGCTTTCTTT.

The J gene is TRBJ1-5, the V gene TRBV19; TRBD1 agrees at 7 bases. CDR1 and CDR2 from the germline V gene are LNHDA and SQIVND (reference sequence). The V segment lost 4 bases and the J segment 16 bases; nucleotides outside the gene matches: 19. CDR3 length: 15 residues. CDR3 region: CASSRDPKGARKNHF. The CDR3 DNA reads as TGTGCCAGTAGTAGGGATCCGAAGGGGGCGAGAAAGAATCATTTT. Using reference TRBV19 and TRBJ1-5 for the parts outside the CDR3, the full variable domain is DGGITQSPKYLFRKEGQNVTLSCEQNLNHDAMYWYRQDPGQGLRLIYYSQIVNDFQKGDIAEGYSVSREKKESFPLTVTSAQKNPTAFYLCASSRDPKGARKNHFGDGTRLSIL.

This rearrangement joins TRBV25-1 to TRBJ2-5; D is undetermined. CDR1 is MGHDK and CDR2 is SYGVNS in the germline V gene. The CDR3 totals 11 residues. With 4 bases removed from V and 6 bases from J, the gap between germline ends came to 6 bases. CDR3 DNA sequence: TGTGCCAGCAGTGTGGGGAAGACCCAGTACTTC. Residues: CASSVGKTQYF.

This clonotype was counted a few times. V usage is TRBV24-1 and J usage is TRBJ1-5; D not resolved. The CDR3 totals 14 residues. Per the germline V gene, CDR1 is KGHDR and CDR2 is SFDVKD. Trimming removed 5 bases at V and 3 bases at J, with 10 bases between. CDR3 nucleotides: TGTGCCACCAGTGGAGGCAGCACCAATCAGCCCCAGCATTTT. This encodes CATSGGSTNQPQHF.

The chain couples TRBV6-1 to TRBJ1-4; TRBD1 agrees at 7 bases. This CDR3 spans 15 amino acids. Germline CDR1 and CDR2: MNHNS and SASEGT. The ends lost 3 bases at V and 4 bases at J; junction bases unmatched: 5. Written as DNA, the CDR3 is TGTGCCAGCAGTGAGGGGGGGACAGTTAATGAAAAACTGTTTTTT. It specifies CASSEGGTVNEKLFF.

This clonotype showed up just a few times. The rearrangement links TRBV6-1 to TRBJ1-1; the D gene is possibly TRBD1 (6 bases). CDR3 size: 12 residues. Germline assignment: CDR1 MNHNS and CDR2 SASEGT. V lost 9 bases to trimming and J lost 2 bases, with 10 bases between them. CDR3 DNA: TGTGCCAGTAGGGGGGGAAACACTGAAGCTTTCTTT. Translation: CASRGGNTEAFF.

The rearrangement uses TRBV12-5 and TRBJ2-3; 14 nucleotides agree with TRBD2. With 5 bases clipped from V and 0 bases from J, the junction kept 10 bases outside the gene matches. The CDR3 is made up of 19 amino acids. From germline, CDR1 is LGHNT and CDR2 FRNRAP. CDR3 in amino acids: CASGPPGLAGAGSTDTQYF. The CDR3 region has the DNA TGTGCTAGTGGTCCACCGGGACTAGCGGGAGCGGGTAGCACAGATACGCAGTATTTT.

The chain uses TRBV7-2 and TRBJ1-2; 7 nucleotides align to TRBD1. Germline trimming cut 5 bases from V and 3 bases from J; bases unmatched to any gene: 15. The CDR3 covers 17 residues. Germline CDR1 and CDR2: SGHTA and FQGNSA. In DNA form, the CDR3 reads TGTGCCAGCAGCAAAGAGGAGGGGGCGTACCTCTACTATGGCTACACCTTC. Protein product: CASSKEEGAYLYYGYTF.

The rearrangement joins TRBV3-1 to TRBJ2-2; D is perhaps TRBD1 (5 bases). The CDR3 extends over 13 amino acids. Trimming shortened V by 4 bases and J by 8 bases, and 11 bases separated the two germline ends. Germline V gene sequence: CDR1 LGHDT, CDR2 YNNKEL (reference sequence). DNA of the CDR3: TGTGCCAGCAGCCGACGTCAGGGAGGGGAGCTGTTTTTT. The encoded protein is CASSRRQGGELFF.

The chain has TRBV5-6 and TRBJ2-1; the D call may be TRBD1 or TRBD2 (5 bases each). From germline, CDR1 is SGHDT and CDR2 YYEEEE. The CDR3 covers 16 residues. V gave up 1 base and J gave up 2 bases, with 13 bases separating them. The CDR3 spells CASSLWVGDPYNEQFF. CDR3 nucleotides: TGTGCCAGCAGCTTGTGGGTGGGGGATCCCTACAATGAGCAGTTCTTC.

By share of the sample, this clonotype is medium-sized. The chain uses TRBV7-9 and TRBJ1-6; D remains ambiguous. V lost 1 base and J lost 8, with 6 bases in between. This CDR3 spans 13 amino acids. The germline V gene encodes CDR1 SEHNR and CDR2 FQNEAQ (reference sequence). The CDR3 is CASSLDRYSPLHF. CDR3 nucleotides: TGTGCCAGCAGCTTAGACCGCTATTCACCCCTCCACTTT. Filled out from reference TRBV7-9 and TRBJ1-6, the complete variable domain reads DTGVSQNPRHKITKRGQNVTFRCDPISEHNRLYWYRQTLGQGPEFLTYFQNEAQLEKSRLLSDRFSAERPKGSFSTLEIQRTEQGDSAMYLCASSLDRYSPLHFGNGTRLTVT.

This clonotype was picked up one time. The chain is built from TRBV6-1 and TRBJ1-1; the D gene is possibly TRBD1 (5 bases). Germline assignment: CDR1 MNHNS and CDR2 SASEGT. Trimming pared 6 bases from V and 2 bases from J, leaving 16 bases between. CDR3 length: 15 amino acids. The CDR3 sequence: CASRISTGLNTEAFF. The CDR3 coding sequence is TGTGCCAGCAGGATTTCAACAGGACTTAACACTGAAGCTTTCTTT.

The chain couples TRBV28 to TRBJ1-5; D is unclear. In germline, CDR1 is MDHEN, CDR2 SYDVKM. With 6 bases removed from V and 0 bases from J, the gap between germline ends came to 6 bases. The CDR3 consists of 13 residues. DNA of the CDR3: TGTGCCAGCAGGGACGGTAGCAATCAGCCCCAGCATTTT. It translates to CASRDGSNQPQHF.

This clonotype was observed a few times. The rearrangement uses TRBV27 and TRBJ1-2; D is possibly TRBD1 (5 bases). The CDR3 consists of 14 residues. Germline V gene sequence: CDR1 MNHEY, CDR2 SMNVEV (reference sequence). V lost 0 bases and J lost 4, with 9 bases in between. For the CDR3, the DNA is TGTGCCAGCAGTTTATCGGGGACCGTCTATGGCTACACCTTC. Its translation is CASSLSGTVYGYTF.

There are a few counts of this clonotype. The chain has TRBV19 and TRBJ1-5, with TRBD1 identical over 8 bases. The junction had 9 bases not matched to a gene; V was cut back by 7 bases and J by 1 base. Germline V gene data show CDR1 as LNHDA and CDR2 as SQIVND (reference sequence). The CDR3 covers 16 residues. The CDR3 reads CASTPTDRGSNQPQHF. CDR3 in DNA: TGTGCCAGTACCCCGACCGACAGGGGAAGCAATCAGCCCCAGCATTTT.

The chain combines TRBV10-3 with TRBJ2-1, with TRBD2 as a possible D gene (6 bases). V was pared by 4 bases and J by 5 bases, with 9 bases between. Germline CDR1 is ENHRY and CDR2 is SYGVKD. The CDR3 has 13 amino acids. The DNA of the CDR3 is TGTGCCATCAGTGGGACTACCGACAATGAGCAGTTCTTC. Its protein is CAISGTTDNEQFF.

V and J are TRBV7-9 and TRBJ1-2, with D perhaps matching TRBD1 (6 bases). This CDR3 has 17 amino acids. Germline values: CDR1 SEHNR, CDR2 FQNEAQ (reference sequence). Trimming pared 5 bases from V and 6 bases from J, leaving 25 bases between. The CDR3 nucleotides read TGTGCCAGCAGCACGAGGGGGAGCAGGGCGGGCATGGATGGCTACACCTTC. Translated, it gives CASSTRGSRAGMDGYTF. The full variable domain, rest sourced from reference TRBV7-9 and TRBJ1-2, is DTGVSQNPRHKITKRGQNVTFRCDPISEHNRLYWYRQTLGQGPEFLTYFQNEAQLEKSRLLSDRFSAERPKGSFSTLEIQRTEQGDSAMYLCASSTRGSRAGMDGYTFGSGTRLTVV.

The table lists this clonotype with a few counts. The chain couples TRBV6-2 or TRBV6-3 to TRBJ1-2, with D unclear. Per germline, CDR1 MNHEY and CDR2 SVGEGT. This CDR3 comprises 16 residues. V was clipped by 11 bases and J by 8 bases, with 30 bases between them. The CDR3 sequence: CASSESLRAPLGGYTF. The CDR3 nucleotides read TGTGCCTCCTCGGAATCCCTACGGGCGCCCCTGGGGGGCTACACCTTC.

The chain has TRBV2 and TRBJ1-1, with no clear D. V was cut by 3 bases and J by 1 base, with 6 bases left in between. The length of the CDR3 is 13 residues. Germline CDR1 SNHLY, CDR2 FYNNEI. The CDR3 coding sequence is TGTGCCAGCAGTGAGGACGGGAACACTGAAGCTTTCTTT. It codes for CASSEDGNTEAFF.

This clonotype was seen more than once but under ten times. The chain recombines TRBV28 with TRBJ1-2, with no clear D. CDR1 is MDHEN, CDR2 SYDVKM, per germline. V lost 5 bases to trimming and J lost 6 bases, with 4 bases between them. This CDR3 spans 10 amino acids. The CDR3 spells CASSGHGYTF. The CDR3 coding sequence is TGTGCCAGCAGTGGTCATGGCTACACCTTC.

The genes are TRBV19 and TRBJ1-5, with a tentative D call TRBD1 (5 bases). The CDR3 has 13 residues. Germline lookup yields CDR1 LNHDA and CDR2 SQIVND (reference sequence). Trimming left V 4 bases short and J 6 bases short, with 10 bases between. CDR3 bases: TGTGCCAGTAGTAGGGGGGAGCGTCAGCCCCAGCATTTT. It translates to CASSRGERQPQHF.